One T cell receptor beta chain is described in this entry. Its matching antigen is unknown. Certain patients were not enrolled. These were patients with other autoimmune diseases, uncontrolled infections, pregnancy or lactation. RNA transcripts served as template for amplifying TCR beta CDR3 sequences. RT-PCR was first run with HTBI primers, then multiplex PCR in a second round. In TCRdb, the multiplex PCR reads were re-called with MiXCR into one record per CDR3 protein. Among roughly 350,000 distinct CDR3 sequences listed, approximately 18% were seen once. These data come from a study of Graves' ophthalmopathy and Graves' hyperthyroidism. Study-wide points: In blood, most expanded thyroid clonotypes above 0.001 frequency were also detected. Forecasting of ophthalmopathy progression by the model achieved around 71% sensitivity and 72% to 75% specificity.

The receptor comes from an adult woman with stable Graves' hyperthyroidism. The sequenced sample consisted of peripheral blood.

The CDR3, as DNA: TGCAGTGCTGACAGTGAAGTGAATCAGCCCCAGCATTTT. The encoded protein is CSADSEVNQPQHF. The V gene is TRBV20-1, the J gene TRBJ1-5; D may be TRBD1 (5 bases). There are 13 residues in the CDR3. The germline V and J ends were trimmed by 5 bases and 4 bases, with 12 bases remaining between them. CDR1 is DFQATT and CDR2 is SNEGSKA in the germline V gene (reference sequence).